This T cell receptor beta chain was sequenced in a study of metastatic and nonmetastatic thyroid tumors (dated by TCRdb to about 2020). For context, the study as a whole: Repertoires were compared across peripheral blood and tumor or nodule tissue samples from malignant and benign thyroid patients. Here is what the overall study found, with its caveats: In both blood and tumor samples, malignant tumors were reported to have significantly higher TCR beta diversity than benign nodules.

No patient had received any treatment before thyroid surgery. Using T-cell receptor beta sequencing, the researchers looked back retrospectively at clinical samples from patients, gathered between about 2011 and 2018. Receptor libraries were prepared by PCR. Sequenced on an Illumina HiSeq 4000. High-throughput sequencing was used to profile the CDR3 region of the TCR beta-chain in every patient. The study's own analysis went as follows. The researchers built a classifier to tell apart papillary thyroid cancer patients with distant metastasis, based on CDR3 differences among clinicopathological groups. The Shannon index was used to measure repertoire diversity, and the Morisita-Horn index was used to measure how similar tumor and blood repertoires were. Using fastp at Q25 and MiXCR, TCRdb reprocessed the public reads and kept productive beta chains. These V and J calls rely on TCRdb rather than the paper's analysis. The sample includes approximately 28,000 clones, with around 17% observed a single time. The leading ten clones occupy about 6% of the sample.

This clone was detected only a few times. Its antigen is not yet known. Base-call qualities are not available, and no considerably larger clone is one nucleotide away. From a lookup of the germline V gene, CDR1 and CDR2 are SGHTA and FQGNSA. V gives up 1 base and J gives up 8 bases, and the segment between their germline ends measures 15 bases. The CDR3 starts with the cysteine, ends with the phenylalanine, and has 14 residues. Left in the record is the CDR3 DNA by itself, 42 bases read in frame from the first base. Here the chain combines TRBV7-2 and TRBJ2-7; TRBD1 is a possible D gene, resting on 6 matching bases. The sample comprised blood. This receptor was identified in a male donor with papillary thyroid cancer or a benign thyroid nodule (not recorded which). Some clones in this sample may be carry-over from other donors' samples. CDR3 sequence: CASSLDQGLRQQYF. The sequenced DNA is TGTGCCAGCAGCTTAGACCAGGGGTTACGACAGCAGTACTTC.